This T cell receptor (beta chain) was retrieved from a study of blood T cells in healthy people across ages. The CDR3 spans 14 residues. Germline V gene lookup returns CDR1 SEHNR and CDR2 FQNEAQ (reference sequence). A J-beta primer mix and a sample-barcoded 5' primer were used in a second PCR of roughly 7 to 12 cycles. In TCRdb, the 5' RACE reads were re-called with MiXCR into one record per CDR3 protein. Counted here are about 540,000 distinct CDR3 sequences, about 25% occurring once; the ten biggest clones make up 8.7%. The sample was also linked to a second study, of T cells of mothers and their children.

Material: blood. V and J are TRBV7-9 and TRBJ2-5; 8 bases fit TRBD2. The J call could be wrong; TRBJ2-1 is a better fit for the DNA end. This TCR came from a boy aged 5-17 years in good health. For the CDR3, the DNA is TGTGCCAGCAGCTCCGGGACTAGACGTGATGAGCAGTTCTTC. It yields the protein CASSSGTRRDEQFF.